Reported below is one T cell receptor beta chain. This clonotype is medium-sized (0.01 to 0.1%) in terms of sample share. What antigen it recognizes has not been identified. Base qualities are not at hand, and no much larger clone is one base apart. Inclusive of the bounding cysteine and phenylalanine, the CDR3 is 14 residues long. The CDR3 DNA has 42 bases and is translated from base 1. Trimming removed 2 bases from V and 4 bases from J, leaving 11 bases between the germline ends. For CDR1 and CDR2, the germline V gene lists MNHEY and SVGEGT. This entry comes from a study. The listed sequencing device is Illumina MiSeq. In TCRdb, the public reads were trimmed at Q25 with fastp and aligned with MiXCR, with productive beta chains retained. Entries are consolidated by CDR3 protein sequence, retaining the most common genes and DNA. A total of about 4,100 distinct CDR3 sequences appear in this sample, about 10% of them only once. In total, the top ten clones hold about an eighth of the sample.

The clonotype originates from a human donor with rheumatoid arthritis. The sequence joins TRBV6-2 or TRBV6-3 to TRBJ1-1; possibly the D gene is TRBD1, per 6 matching bases. The source material was CD4+ T cells from synovial fluid. The base sequence is TGTGCCAGCAGTTACCGGGGGCGAGCCACTGAAGCTTTCTTT. Translated, this is CASSYRGRATEAFF.